This TCR beta chain was documented in a study of blood T cell repertoires in COVID-19. With 0 bases removed from V and 3 bases from J, the gap between germline ends came to 8 bases. Germline V gene lookup returns CDR1 LGHDT and CDR2 YNNKEL (reference sequence). This CDR3 is built from 14 residues. The method was immunoSEQ multiplex PCR; TCRdb's version includes in-frame clones alone and lacks a portion of them. Of about 300,000 clones in the sample, more than 75% were seen once. This chain joins TRBV3-1 (or the pseudogene TRBV3-2) and TRBJ1-1; D gene unclear. This sequence was found in a woman between 18 and 29 years old who had recovered from COVID-19. Sequencing input: PBMCs or T cells enriched from blood (not recorded which). This CDR3 is CASSQDEGDTEAFF. CDR3 nucleotides: TGTGCCAGCAGCCAAGATGAGGGAGACACTGAAGCTTTCTTT.